The rows below give T cell receptor beta chains drawn from one sample of a study of blood T cell repertoires in COVID-19. Data came from immunoSEQ multiplex PCR; TCRdb stores just in-frame clones and leaves some out. The top ten hold 9.5% to 15% of the sample, which has 60,000 to 75,000 clones, roughly four fifths seen once. The sample consisted of peripheral blood. The receptors here all came from a human donor in a cohort sampled during active COVID-19. Both conserved end residues are part of each CDR3.

v_gene	j_gene	CDR3aa
TRBV27	TRBJ2-4	CASSRGSKNIQYF
TRBV27	TRBJ2-3	CASSFSTSGFTDTQYF
TRBV6-2/TRBV6-3	TRBJ1-5	CASSLGQAWEPQHF
TRBV21-1	TRBJ2-1	CASSNFRGNEQFF
TRBV30	TRBJ2-7	CAWTLGAASYEQYF
TRBV13	TRBJ1-1	CASSLYREEAFF
TRBV10-3	TRBJ2-7	CAISVSASYEQYF
TRBV7-8	TRBJ2-3	CASSSQGGLAGGPLDTQYF
TRBV2	TRBJ2-7	CASRKEDREYEQYF
TRBV7-9	TRBJ2-7	CASSHRNRGHYEQYF
TRBV24-1	TRBJ2-1	CATSDFQTGVVNEQFF
TRBV5-6	TRBJ2-7	CASSLGSSYEQYF
TRBV27	TRBJ2-5	CASTRVRERGQETQYF
TRBV5-4	TRBJ1-2	CASSFQGAYGYTF
TRBV28	TRBJ1-5	CASSVLGTGGQPQHF
TRBV10-1	TRBJ2-7	CASSELTGGAGYEQYF
TRBV28	TRBJ2-7	CASTFSPGLVAYEQYF
TRBV7-8	TRBJ2-1	CASSQYATDSYNEQFF
TRBV4-3	TRBJ1-1	CASSQDNSANTEAFF
TRBV11-3	TRBJ2-1	CASSPSRVHEQFF
TRBV19	TRBJ2-7	CASSIAGLSYEQYF
TRBV9	TRBJ2-7	CASSVSSEYEQYF
TRBV7-6	TRBJ2-3	CASSAERGGGGDTQYF
TRBV18	TRBJ1-3	CASSENTLSSGNTIYF
TRBV27	TRBJ2-2	CASSAGQTNTGELFF
TRBV5-6	TRBJ1-4	CASSRDRELPLFF
TRBV7-9	TRBJ1-3	CASSPGGTGNTIYF
TRBV27	TRBJ2-5	CASSLLGLGETQYF
TRBV6-2/TRBV6-3	TRBJ1-4	CASSYFGGSNEKLFF
TRBV2	TRBJ2-4	CARGLAGGQNIQYF
TRBV27	TRBJ2-3	CASSLSPGGTDTQYF
TRBV6-5	TRBJ1-1	CASKIRGNTEAFF
TRBV7-6	TRBJ1-1	CASSLARPGSKTVATEAFF
TRBV4-1	TRBJ2-1	CASSQSGQGVDNEQFF
TRBV4-2	TRBJ1-3	CASSHIQGTGNTIYF
TRBV7-9	TRBJ2-7	CASSLVASYEQYF
TRBV27	TRBJ2-3	CASSLRLAGVDTQYF
TRBV5-4	TRBJ2-7	CASSPAGLSYEQYF
TRBV6-2/TRBV6-3	TRBJ1-1	CASSPIQGMNTEAFF
TRBV6-6	TRBJ2-7	CASSFPQYEQYF
TRBV7-9	TRBJ1-1	CASSLFRTEAFF
TRBV25-1	TRBJ2-6	CASSEYRQGSGANVLTF
TRBV10-2	TRBJ1-4	CASTPSHLGEKLFF
TRBV19	TRBJ2-6	CASRSDSSGANVLTF
TRBV2	TRBJ1-5	CASSDPRQLNQPQHF
TRBV27	TRBJ2-1	CASSFSAYNEQFF
TRBV24-1	TRBJ2-5	CATSDLAGQETQYF
TRBV4-3	TRBJ2-7	CASSQEISGGSFSYEQYF
TRBV10-2	TRBJ1-2	CASRETGVNYGYTF
TRBV6-1	TRBJ1-1	CASSERGNTEAFF
TRBV7-3	TRBJ2-1	CASSLTGTTAYNEQFF
TRBV13	TRBJ1-2	CASSGQTAAGYTF
TRBV7-3	TRBJ2-3	CASSLRASSGGGTDTQYF
TRBV6-1	TRBJ1-5	CASSESWRLSSFNQPQHF
TRBV2	TRBJ2-7	CASSGFRGEDEQYF
TRBV29-1	TRBJ2-5	CSVESRARDQETQYF
TRBV29-1	TRBJ2-7	CSVSTSGGTYEQYF
TRBV6-7	TRBJ2-7	CASSYSSRFTGDKDEQYF
TRBV5-1	TRBJ2-1	CASSLAGSGEQFF
TRBV19	TRBJ2-7	CASTISGRPLSLYEQYF